One and the same sample provided the 4 T cell receptor beta chains below, sequenced in a study of cytomegalovirus exposure and HLA in healthy donors. The protocol was immunoSEQ multiplex PCR, while the TCRdb copy is restricted to in-frame clones and leaves out a portion. The table shows a few hundred thousand clones, with more than 75% occurring only once. Sample: PBMCs. These receptors all come from a man aged 18 to 29 in good health and CMV-seropositive.

The V gene is TRBV9, the J gene TRBJ2-5; no reliable D call. V lost 3 bases, J lost 5 bases, and 14 bases lay in between. Germline CDR1 SGDLS, CDR2 YYNGEE. The length of the CDR3 is 14 residues. DNA of the CDR3: TGTGCCAGCAGCGCCCGGCATAGCACGGAGACCCAGTACTTC. Its protein product is CASSARHSTETQYF.

This chain links TRBV5-1 with TRBJ2-2; TRBD2 agrees at 8 bases. Germline V lookup: CDR1 SGHRS, CDR2 YFSETQ. V trimming: 2 bases; J trimming: 8 bases; junction bases outside the gene matches: 5. The CDR3 is 14 residues long. The CDR3 reads CASSFREGQGELFF. The CDR3 DNA sequence: TGCGCCAGCAGCTTCCGGGAGGGCCAAGGGGAGCTGTTTTTT. Full variable domain (remainder filled in from reference TRBV5-1 and TRBJ2-2): KAGVTQTPRYLIKTRGQQVTLSCSPISGHRSVSWYQQTPGQGLQFLFEYFSETQRNKGNFPGRFSGRQFSNSRSEMNVSTLELGDSALYLCASSFREGQGELFFGEGSRLTVL.

The rearrangement links TRBV9 to TRBJ1-1; D perhaps matches TRBD1 (5 bases). V was trimmed by 0 bases and J by 3 bases, leaving 12 bases between them. The CDR3 has 15 residues. Germline assignment: CDR1 SGDLS and CDR2 YYNGEE. CDR3 DNA: TGTGCCAGCAGCGTAGAGCATGGGGGGTACACTGAAGCTTTCTTT. It encodes CASSVEHGGYTEAFF. Full variable domain (missing parts from reference TRBV9 and TRBJ1-1): DSGVTQTPKHLITATGQRVTLRCSPRSGDLSVYWYQQSLDQGLQFLIQYYNGEERAKGNILERFSAQQFPDLHSELNLSSLELGDSALYFCASSVEHGGYTEAFFGQGTRLTVV.

Comments on this clone: One junction end disagrees with the germline gene, perhaps due to a read error. This chain connects TRBV5-6 to TRBJ2-1; 13 bases fit TRBD2. The CDR3 is made up of 12 amino acids. Germline lookup yields CDR1 SGHDT and CDR2 YYEEEE. This CDR3 reads CASSSGLAGVIF. Here the CDR3 DNA reads TGTGCCAGCAGCTCCGGACTAGCGGGAGTTATCTTC.